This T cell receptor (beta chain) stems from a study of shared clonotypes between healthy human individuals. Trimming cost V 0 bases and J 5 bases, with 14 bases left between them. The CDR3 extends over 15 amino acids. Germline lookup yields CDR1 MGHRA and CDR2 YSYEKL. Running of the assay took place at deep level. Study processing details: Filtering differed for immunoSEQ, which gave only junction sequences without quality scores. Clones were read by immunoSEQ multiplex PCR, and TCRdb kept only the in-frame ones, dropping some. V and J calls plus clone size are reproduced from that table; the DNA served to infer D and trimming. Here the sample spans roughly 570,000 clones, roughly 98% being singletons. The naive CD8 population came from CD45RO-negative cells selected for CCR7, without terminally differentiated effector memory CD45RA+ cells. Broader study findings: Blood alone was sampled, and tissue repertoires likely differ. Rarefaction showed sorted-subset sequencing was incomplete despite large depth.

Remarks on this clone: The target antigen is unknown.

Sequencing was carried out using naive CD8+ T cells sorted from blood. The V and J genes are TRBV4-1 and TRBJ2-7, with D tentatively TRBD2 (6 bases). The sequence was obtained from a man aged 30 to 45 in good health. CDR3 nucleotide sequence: TGCGCCAGCAGCCAAGAGGGAACCGGGGGAGACGAGCAGTACTTC. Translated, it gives CASSQEGTGGDEQYF.